This T cell receptor (beta chain) was sequenced in a study of vaccination and CD4 T cells after COVID-19. Study background: With a range of 35 to 161, the median interval from diagnosis to drawing post-COVID samples was about 100 days.

With the Oncomine TCR Beta short-read assay, DNA from cultured CD4+ T cells was sequenced. TCRdb passed the PCR reads through MiXCR, listing each CDR3 protein once. The sample lists more than 9,500 distinct CDR3 sequences, 20% to 25% occurring once. CDR1 is SGHNT, CDR2 YYREEE, per germline (reference sequence). This CDR3 contains 14 residues. Trimming took 4 bases from V and 8 from J, leaving 18 bases between them. Treatment defined: approximately 10-day PBMC culture with coronavirus spike peptide pools or control peptides (ViraFEST assay). Only a few counts were recorded for this clonotype. Its antigen is not identified.

This sequence joins TRBV5-4 and TRBJ1-2; weak D call: TRBD1 (5 bases). This receptor was obtained from a human donor who received a COVID-19 vaccine. This specimen consisted of CD4+ T cells from blood, cultured in vitro, obtained before SARS-CoV-2 vaccination. CDR3 protein: CASSHPLGEPGYTF. DNA for the CDR3: TGTGCCAGCAGCCATCCTCTGGGGGAGCCGGGCTACACCTTC.